This TCR beta chain came from a study of T cell responses to AZD1222 COVID-19 vaccine. Across the study: The study pooled second doses at about 4 or about 12 weeks.

Whole-study results and caveats: The breadth and depth of Spike-specific TCRs increased once two AZD1222 doses had been given. Spike regions recognized by vaccine-associated CD4 TCRs spanned the protein, led by 160-218 and 743-854.

The CDR3 loop spans 16 amino acids. The V and J ends lost 1 base and 2 bases respectively, with 12 bases between them. Germline assignment: CDR1 SGHTA and CDR2 FQGNSA. Generated by immunoSEQ multiplex PCR, the TCRdb table keeps only in-frame clones and is missing some. The table includes fewer than 150,000 clones, roughly 87% detected once. Of note for this clone: Its antigen is not identified. The same CDR3 also results from other DNA sequences found in this sample.

The rearrangement links TRBV7-2 to TRBJ1-3; possible D gene TRBD1, 6 bases. This specimen consisted of peripheral blood, obtained on day 0 of AZD1222 vaccination. The source of this sequence is an adult in good health. The DNA for the CDR3 is TGTGCCAGCAGCTTAGATCCCAGGGGTCCTGGAAACACCATATATTTT. Protein: CASSLDPRGPGNTIYF. The whole variable domain, filled in from reference TRBV7-2 and TRBJ1-3, reads GAGVSQSPSNKVTEKGKDVELRCDPISGHTALYWYRQSLGQGLEFLIYFQGNSAPDKSGLPSDRFSAERTGGSVSTLTIQRTQQEDSAVYLCASSLDPRGPGNTIYFGEGSWLTVV.